This is a list of T cell receptor beta chains from one sample in a study of T cell responses to AZD1222 COVID-19 vaccine. Assay: immunoSEQ multiplex PCR; the TCRdb copy retains only in-frame clones and omits some. The sample lists roughly 120,000 clones; 80% to 90% were seen once. The sample in question was peripheral blood, obtained on day 0 of AZD1222 vaccination. These receptors originate from an adult in good health. Each CDR3 is given with its conserved first and last residue. Each record gives: clone size, V gene, J gene, D gene, CDR3 DNA, CDR3 protein. A D gene is named only where the DNA matches it firmly. For some rows the clone size is stated as once, few or many, or as a class when expanded; others skip it.

size: few
V: TRBV3-1/TRBV3-2
J: TRBJ1-1
D: TRBD1
DNA: TGTGCCAGCAGCCAAGAGGAGGGGGCGGTTAAAGCTTTCTTT
CDR3: CASSQEEGAVKAFF

size: .
V: TRBV5-1
J: TRBJ2-7
D: .
DNA: TGCGCCAGCAGCTTGGACCTCCCCGACAGGTACGAGCAGTACTTC
CDR3: CASSLDLPDRYEQYF

size: .
V: TRBV3-1/TRBV3-2
J: TRBJ1-2
D: .
DNA: TGTGCCAGCAGCCAAGACAGGGACTATGGCTACACCTTC
CDR3: CASSQDRDYGYTF

size: .
V: TRBV5-1
J: TRBJ1-1
D: .
DNA: TGCGCCAGCAGCTTGGTTTCTTCTCTCGACACTGAAGCTTTCTTT
CDR3: CASSLVSSLDTEAFF

size: .
V: TRBV10-3
J: TRBJ1-5
D: TRBD1
DNA: TGTGCCATCAGCTCCGGGACAGGGGAATTCAGTAGCAATCAGCCCCAGCATTTT
CDR3: CAISSGTGEFSSNQPQHF

size: once
V: TRBV19
J: TRBJ1-2
D: .
DNA: TGTGCCAGTAGTATCCAGGGGTCGGACTATGGCTACACCTTC
CDR3: CASSIQGSDYGYTF

size: .
V: TRBV6-1
J: TRBJ2-7
D: TRBD2
DNA: TGTGCCAGCAGTGATGGGGGGACTACTAACGAGCAGTACTTC
CDR3: CASSDGGTTNEQYF

size: .
V: TRBV11-2
J: TRBJ1-1
D: TRBD1
DNA: TGTGCCAGCAGCTTAGGGGACAGGGTTCAAGCTTTCTTT
CDR3: CASSLGDRVQAFF

size: .
V: TRBV24-1
J: TRBJ2-7
D: TRBD1
DNA: TGTGCCACCAGTGATGCCCGGGACAGGTACCACGAGCAGTACTTC
CDR3: CATSDARDRYHEQYF

size: once
V: TRBV29-1
J: TRBJ1-5
D: .
DNA: TGCAGCGTCCGGGACACTGATCAGCCCCAGCATTTT
CDR3: CSVRDTDQPQHF

size: .
V: TRBV10-3
J: TRBJ2-7
D: TRBD1
DNA: TGTGCCATCAGTGGGACGACAGGGCGTTACGAGCAGTACTTC
CDR3: CAISGTTGRYEQYF

size: .
V: TRBV18
J: TRBJ1-3
D: .
DNA: TGTGCCAGCTCGGCAAGTGCAGGGGTCGGAAACACCATATATTTT
CDR3: CASSASAGVGNTIYF

size: .
V: TRBV3-1/TRBV3-2
J: TRBJ1-6
D: .
DNA: TGTGCCAGCAGCCCACGGGGTGGCGGATCACCCCTCCACTTT
CDR3: CASSPRGGGSPLHF

size: .
V: TRBV3-1/TRBV3-2
J: TRBJ2-7
D: .
DNA: TGTGCCAGCAGCCCCTATGGGCTGGGGGCGCGGGGCGAGCAGTACTTC
CDR3: CASSPYGLGARGEQYF

size: .
V: TRBV3-1/TRBV3-2
J: TRBJ2-1
D: TRBD1
DNA: TGTGCCAGCAGCCAAGATGTCACAGGGACAGGGAAACAGTTCTTC
CDR3: CASSQDVTGTGKQFF

size: .
V: TRBV6-2/TRBV6-3
J: TRBJ2-7
D: .
DNA: TGTGCCAGCAGTTACCCCCGGAGACTCCACTACGAGCAGTACTTC
CDR3: CASSYPRRLHYEQYF

size: once
V: TRBV5-1
J: TRBJ1-6
D: .
DNA: TGCGCCAGCAGCTTGGAAGACCAGAAGAATAATTCACCCCTCCACTTT
CDR3: CASSLEDQKNNSPLHF

size: once
V: TRBV24-1
J: TRBJ2-3
D: .
DNA: TGTGCCACCAGTGATGGGACTGGCACAGATACGCAGTATTTT
CDR3: CATSDGTGTDTQYF

size: .
V: TRBV7-2
J: TRBJ1-5
D: .
DNA: TGTGCCAGCAGCTTAGGGGGTGGGGGAGTTTTTGAGCAGCCCCAGCATTTT
CDR3: CASSLGGGGVFEQPQHF

size: .
V: TRBV3-1/TRBV3-2
J: TRBJ2-2
D: TRBD1
DNA: TGTGCCAGCAGCCAAGGGGACAGGAGCACCGGGGAGCTGTTTTTT
CDR3: CASSQGDRSTGELFF

size: .
V: TRBV19
J: TRBJ1-6
D: .
DNA: TGTGCCAGTAGTATATCGGATAGCTCCTATAATTCACCCCTCCACTTT
CDR3: CASSISDSSYNSPLHF

size: .
V: TRBV4-3
J: TRBJ1-2
D: TRBD1
DNA: TGCGCCAGCAGCCAAGTTGGTGCACAGGGGGCTCATGGCTACACCTTC
CDR3: CASSQVGAQGAHGYTF

size: .
V: TRBV9
J: TRBJ2-5
D: .
DNA: TGTGCCAGCAGCGTACGGGGTCATCAAGAGACCCAGTACTTC
CDR3: CASSVRGHQETQYF

size: .
V: TRBV18
J: TRBJ2-1
D: .
DNA: TGTGCCAGCTCGCCGACTAGGGGCAATGAGCAGTTCTTC
CDR3: CASSPTRGNEQFF

size: .
V: TRBV6-2/TRBV6-3
J: TRBJ1-5
D: .
DNA: TGTGCCAGCAGTTACTATTCGCGCCAGGGGCACCGCTGGGGTCAGCCCCAGCATTTT
CDR3: CASSYYSRQGHRWGQPQHF

size: .
V: TRBV24-1
J: TRBJ2-7
D: .
DNA: TGTGCCACCAGTGACCCCCCCTCCGGCGAGCAGTACTTC
CDR3: CATSDPPSGEQYF

size: .
V: TRBV7-9
J: TRBJ2-7
D: TRBD1
DNA: TGTGCCAGCAGCGGAGGGACAGGGAGCTCCTACGAGCAGTACTTC
CDR3: CASSGGTGSSYEQYF

size: .
V: TRBV13
J: TRBJ2-7
D: TRBD2
DNA: TGTGCCAGCAGCTTTTTTCGGGAGGGCCCCTACGAGCAGTACTTC
CDR3: CASSFFREGPYEQYF

size: .
V: TRBV27
J: TRBJ1-4
D: TRBD1
DNA: TGTGCCAGCAGCCAGGGACAGGGGACGACGACTAATGAAAAACTGTTTTTT
CDR3: CASSQGQGTTTNEKLFF

size: .
V: TRBV30
J: TRBJ1-2
D: TRBD1
DNA: TGTGCCTGGAGTCAAGGGACAGTAAATGGCTACACCTTC
CDR3: CAWSQGTVNGYTF

size: many
V: TRBV24-1
J: TRBJ1-2
D: .
DNA: TGTGCCACCAGTGAAAGTCAGAACTATGGCTACACCTTC
CDR3: CATSESQNYGYTF

size: .
V: TRBV30
J: TRBJ2-7
D: .
DNA: TGTGCCTGGAGCCGCAGGGTGGGAGAGCAGTACTTC
CDR3: CAWSRRVGEQYF

size: .
V: TRBV28
J: TRBJ1-6
D: TRBD1
DNA: TGTGCCAGCAGTACGGGACAGGGTAATTCACCCCTCCACTTT
CDR3: CASSTGQGNSPLHF

size: .
V: TRBV2
J: TRBJ1-4
D: .
DNA: TGTGCCGGGGGAGGACAGATTAATGAAAAACTGTTTTTT
CDR3: CAGGGQINEKLFF

size: .
V: TRBV18
J: TRBJ1-6
D: .
DNA: TGTGCCAGCTCACGAGGGACGGTTAATTCACCCCTCCACTTT
CDR3: CASSRGTVNSPLHF

size: .
V: TRBV14
J: TRBJ2-7
D: .
DNA: TGTGCCAGCAGCCTCCCCAATCGATACGAGCAGTACTTC
CDR3: CASSLPNRYEQYF

size: .
V: TRBV12-5
J: TRBJ2-1
D: .
DNA: TGTGCTAGTGGTTTGCGAGGGACGGGCTACAATGAGCAGTTCTTC
CDR3: CASGLRGTGYNEQFF

size: .
V: TRBV5-4
J: TRBJ2-7
D: TRBD1
DNA: TGTGCCAGCAGCTCCCGGGACAGGGGTCCCCTCGAGCAGTACTTC
CDR3: CASSSRDRGPLEQYF

size: .
V: TRBV3-1/TRBV3-2
J: TRBJ2-7
D: .
DNA: TGTGCCAGCAGCCAATCGGGGGACTTCTTTGACGAGCAGTACTTC
CDR3: CASSQSGDFFDEQYF

size: .
V: TRBV7-9
J: TRBJ2-4
D: .
DNA: TGTGCCAGCAGCATCGCAGGGAGGGGGAAAAACATTCAGTACTTC
CDR3: CASSIAGRGKNIQYF

size: .
V: TRBV5-1
J: TRBJ2-1
D: TRBD2
DNA: TGCGCCAGCAGCGCGGCAGCGGGGAACAATGAGCAGTTCTTC
CDR3: CASSAAAGNNEQFF

size: .
V: TRBV3-1/TRBV3-2
J: TRBJ1-2
D: .
DNA: TGTGCCAGCAGCCAGCGGTTCTATGGCTACACCTTC
CDR3: CASSQRFYGYTF

size: .
V: TRBV11-2
J: TRBJ2-7
D: TRBD2
DNA: TGTGCCAGCAGCCCCGGGACTAGCGGCTTCTCCTACGAGCAGTACTTC
CDR3: CASSPGTSGFSYEQYF

size: many
V: TRBV13
J: TRBJ1-6
D: .
DNA: TGTGCCAGCAGAATCAGAGGGGGGATGGTTTCACCCCTCCACTTT
CDR3: CASRIRGGMVSPLHF

size: .
V: TRBV4-2
J: TRBJ2-7
D: .
DNA: TGTGCCAGCAGCCAAGAATATTCCGGTCACTACGAGCAGTACTTC
CDR3: CASSQEYSGHYEQYF

size: .
V: TRBV6-5
J: TRBJ2-3
D: TRBD1
DNA: TGTGCCAGCCATTCCACAGGGGTGACAGATACGCAGTATTTT
CDR3: CASHSTGVTDTQYF

size: .
V: TRBV5-4
J: TRBJ1-1
D: .
DNA: TGTGCCAGCAGCTTGGATAGCCATACTGAAGCTTTCTTT
CDR3: CASSLDSHTEAFF

size: .
V: TRBV5-1
J: TRBJ1-5
D: .
DNA: TGCGCCAGCAGCCCGTCTGGGGAAGGTCAGCCCCAGCATTTT
CDR3: CASSPSGEGQPQHF

size: .
V: TRBV11-2
J: TRBJ1-3
D: .
DNA: TGTGCCAGCAGTGTCGGAGGTGGAAACACCATATATTTT
CDR3: CASSVGGGNTIYF

size: .
V: TRBV4-2
J: TRBJ1-4
D: .
DNA: TGTGCCAGCAGCCAAGACGGAACAGGACTCGTAGGAGTGTTTTTT
CDR3: CASSQDGTGLVGVFF

size: .
V: TRBV11-3
J: TRBJ1-3
D: .
DNA: TGTGCCAGCAGCTCCAGCGGCTCTGGAAACACCATATATTTT
CDR3: CASSSSGSGNTIYF

size: .
V: TRBV28
J: TRBJ1-1
D: .
DNA: TGTGCCAGCAGATGGTCGGGGGGGGAGAACACTGAAGCTTTCTTT
CDR3: CASRWSGGENTEAFF

size: .
V: TRBV5-1
J: TRBJ1-2
D: .
DNA: TGCGCCAGCAGCTCGTCCGGGAACTATGGCTACACCTTC
CDR3: CASSSSGNYGYTF

size: .
V: TRBV24-1
J: TRBJ1-2
D: .
DNA: TGTGCCACCCGGGGGAGAGACAGTTCCTATGGCTACACCTTC
CDR3: CATRGRDSSYGYTF

size: .
V: TRBV19
J: TRBJ2-2
D: TRBD1
DNA: TGTGCCACCGGGACAGGGGTCAACACCGGGGAGCTGTTTTTT
CDR3: CATGTGVNTGELFF